This T cell receptor beta chain was found in a study of cytotoxic CD8 clonotypes in ibrutinib-treated CLL. Overall study context: Of a cohort that held about a dozen relapsed/refractory and some 16 treatment-naive patients, under 18 were IGHV unmutated. Response was recorded as partial in approximately 24 patients and complete in 2; at median about 6 years, approximately 14 remained remitted and about twelve had progressed.

Some clones are missing from TCRdb's copy, which holds only in-frame ones; the method was immunoSEQ multiplex PCR. The sample has around 70,000 clones, around four fifths seen once. Points on this clone: Its antigen is currently unknown.

General study points: The study found public clonotypes uncommon, contracting or stable on treatment. Clonality grew at ibrutinib response; at progression, it decreased back toward baseline.

The TCR was taken from a human donor with chronic lymphocytic leukemia. Sequenced here: PBMCs, sampled after 24 months of ibrutinib treatment.

The CDR3 region has the DNA TGTGCCGGCAAATTACAGGGAGGGGAGACCCAGTACTTC. Its translation: CAGKLQGGETQYF. This sequence joins TRBV5-4 and TRBJ2-5; D might be TRBD2 (7 bases). This CDR3 has 13 amino acids. V lost 10 bases to trimming and J lost 5 bases, with 18 bases between them. In germline, CDR1 is SGHNT, CDR2 YYREEE (reference sequence).